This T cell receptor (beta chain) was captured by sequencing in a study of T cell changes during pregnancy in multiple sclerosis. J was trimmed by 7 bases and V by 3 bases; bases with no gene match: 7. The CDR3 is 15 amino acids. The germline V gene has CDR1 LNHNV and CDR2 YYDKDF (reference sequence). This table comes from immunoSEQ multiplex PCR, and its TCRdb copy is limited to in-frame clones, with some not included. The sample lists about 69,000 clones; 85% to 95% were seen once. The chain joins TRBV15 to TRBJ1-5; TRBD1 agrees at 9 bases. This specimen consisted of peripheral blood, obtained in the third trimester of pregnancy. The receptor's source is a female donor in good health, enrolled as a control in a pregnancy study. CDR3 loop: CATSSPGQGGQPQHF. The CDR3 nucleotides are TGTGCCACCAGCAGTCCGGGACAGGGAGGCCAGCCCCAGCATTTT.